The sequence of this T cell receptor beta chain was determined in a study of blood T cell repertoires in COVID-19. Study background: The samples span acute and convalescent COVID-19 from the United States, Italy and Spain.

This CDR3 is 14 amino acids long. Per the germline V gene, CDR1 is SGHKS and CDR2 is YYEKEE (reference sequence). V trimming: 4 bases; J trimming: 2 bases; junction bases outside the gene matches: 6. The protocol was immunoSEQ multiplex PCR, while the TCRdb copy is restricted to in-frame clones and leaves out a portion. The sample lists roughly 53,000 clones; about 80% were seen once. Specimen: peripheral blood. This clonotype originated in a man aged 50 or older with active or convalescent COVID-19. The chain links TRBV5-5 to TRBJ2-7; 7 bases are shared with TRBD2. CDR3 region: CASSPGGGTYEQYF. The CDR3 nucleotides are TGTGCCAGCAGCCCTGGGGGGGGGACCTACGAGCAGTACTTC. The whole variable domain, filled in from reference TRBV5-5 and TRBJ2-7, reads DAGVTQSPTHLIKTRGQQVTLRCSPISGHKSVSWYQQVLGQGPQFIFQYYEKEERGRGNFPDRFSARQFPNYSSELNVNALLLGDSALYLCASSPGGGTYEQYFGPGTRLTVT.